A single sample gave rise to the 10 T cell receptor beta chains below, sequenced in a study of blood T cell repertoires in COVID-19. Profiled with immunoSEQ multiplex PCR; TCRdb holds only in-frame clones, not every one. The profile shows about 320,000 clones, over 75% of them singletons. Sequencing was performed on PBMCs or T cells enriched from blood (not recorded which). These receptors all come from a woman under 30 who had recovered from COVID-19.

This clone has only one observation. The chain recombines TRBV27 with TRBJ1-6, with D possibly TRBD1 on 5 matching bases. The V gene's germline CDR1 is MNHEY and CDR2 SMNVEV (reference sequence). V lost 1 base, J lost 0 bases, and 13 bases lay in between. The CDR3 runs 18 residues. In nucleotides, the CDR3 is TGTGCCAGCAGTTTATACGGCAGGGTGAGCTCCTATAATTCACCCCTCCACTTT. The encoded protein is CASSLYGRVSSYNSPLHF.

There are a few counts of this clone. The chain couples TRBV5-1 to TRBJ2-1; TRBD2 aligns across 9 bases. Per the germline V gene, CDR1 is SGHRS and CDR2 is YFSETQ. V was clipped by 5 bases and J by 2 bases; unmatched bases: 5. The CDR3 sequence is 15 residues long. Here the CDR3 DNA reads TGCGCCAGCAGTCATAGCGGGAGTACCTACAATGAGCAGTTCTTC. Amino acids: CASSHSGSTYNEQFF.

The rearrangement links TRBV10-1 to TRBJ2-5; D perhaps matches TRBD1 (6 bases). Germline-derived CDR1 and CDR2 are WNHNN and SYGVQD (reference sequence). The CDR3 totals 14 residues. The ends were cut back, 5 bases at V and 5 bases at J, with 15 bases in the middle. CDR3 bases: TGCGCCAGCAGTTCCTCACAGGGTCCGGAGACCCAGTACTTC. This sequence encodes CASSSSQGPETQYF.

This clone was detected many times. The rearrangement uses TRBV6-5 and TRBJ1-2, with 9 bases fitting TRBD1. This CDR3 spans 14 amino acids. With V trimmed by 2 bases and J by 10 bases, 8 bases remained unmatched. Germline V CDR1 and CDR2: MNHEY, SVGAGI. CDR3 sequence reads: CASSYTGTGPPYTF. CDR3 sequence (DNA): TGTGCCAGCAGTTACACCGGGACAGGGCCGCCCTACACCTTC.

The chain uses TRBV5-4 and TRBJ1-1; D is possibly TRBD1 (6 bases). CDR1 and CDR2 (germline): SGHNT, YYREEE (reference sequence). Trimming took off 1 base at V and 0 bases at J, with 10 bases between the two ends. The CDR3 contains 15 residues. This chain's CDR3 is CASSLNRVMNTEAFF. The CDR3 region has the DNA TGTGCCAGCAGCTTGAACAGGGTCATGAACACTGAAGCTTTCTTT.

DNA for the CDR3: TGTGCCAGCAGTGAGGAGGGATACCAGCCCCAGCATTTT. It specifies CASSEEGYQPQHF. The chain uses TRBV6-1 and TRBJ1-5; D remains ambiguous. The germline V gene has CDR1 MNHNS and CDR2 SASEGT. V lost 3 bases, J lost 7 bases, and 10 bases lay in between. This CDR3 spans 13 amino acids.

The chain couples TRBV19 to TRBJ1-1, with D possibly matching TRBD1 (6 bases). V gave up 7 bases and J gave up 7 bases, with 16 bases separating them. The CDR3 runs 13 residues. CDR1 LNHDA and CDR2 SQIVND come from the germline V gene (reference sequence). CDR3 bases: TGTGCCAGTATAAGGGGGACGGCAAGTGAAGCTTTCTTT. It specifies CASIRGTASEAFF.

The V gene is TRBV25-1, the J gene TRBJ2-7; 10 bases are shared with TRBD1. The length of the CDR3 is 16 residues. Germline V gene lookup returns CDR1 MGHDK and CDR2 SYGVNS. The trim removed 4 bases at V and 3 bases at J, leaving 9 bases unmatched. The chain's CDR3 is CASSAGPRTGGYEQYF. Here the CDR3 DNA reads TGTGCCAGCAGTGCCGGACCTCGGACAGGGGGCTACGAGCAGTACTTC.

This clone appeared once. The V call is TRBV30, the J call TRBJ1-2; D remains ambiguous. The germline gives CDR1 GTSNPN, CDR2 SVGIG (reference sequence). The CDR3 spans 13 residues. V lost 4 bases to trimming and J lost 7 bases, with 16 bases between them. CDR3 amino acids: CAWIDIYRGGYTF. In DNA form, the CDR3 reads TGTGCCTGGATTGATATATACCGGGGTGGCTACACCTTC.

The chain combines TRBV5-1 with TRBJ1-5, with D possibly matching TRBD1 (5 bases). The CDR3 contains 14 residues. V lost 4 bases and J lost 7, with 15 bases in between. Germline assignment: CDR1 SGHRS and CDR2 YFSETQ. The CDR3 nucleotides are TGCGCCAGCAGCGAACAGGCATCAGGGCAGCCCCAGCATTTT. It translates to CASSEQASGQPQHF. Combining the CDR3 with reference TRBV5-1 and TRBJ1-5 gives the whole variable domain KAGVTQTPRYLIKTRGQQVTLSCSPISGHRSVSWYQQTPGQGLQFLFEYFSETQRNKGNFPGRFSGRQFSNSRSEMNVSTLELGDSALYLCASSEQASGQPQHFGDGTRLSIL.